This T cell receptor beta chain was captured in a study of a mutant IDH1 vaccine in newly diagnosed glioma. About the study: Patients, over weeks 1, 3, 5, 7, 11, 15, 19 and 23, received a total of eight vaccinations. Radiotherapy, temozolomide, or both had been given previously, and both were given to most.

As for this clone: Antigen unknown.

This CDR3 is 15 amino acids long. With 0 bases removed from V and 3 bases from J, the gap between germline ends came to 11 bases. CDR1 MGHRA and CDR2 YSYEKL come from the germline V gene. Study-level findings and limits: There seemed to be no relation between pseudoprogression and changes in top peripheral T cell clonotypes. Immune responses induced by vaccination arose in approximately 93% of the patients.

As for time point: week 23, last vaccination. Each dose delivered 300 ug of mutant IDH1 20-mer peptide subcutaneously with imiquimod. Method: immunoSEQ multiplex PCR; TCRdb's copy keeps in-frame clones and lacks some. The sample holds approximately 66,000 clones; over 70% are singletons and the top ten take about an eighth. This sequence was found in a man in his late teens or twenties with glioma. The specimen comprised PBMCs, sampled from a glioma patient whose treatment included an IDH1 peptide vaccine. The chain is built from TRBV4-1 and TRBJ1-1; D unclear. The CDR3 nucleotides read TGCGCCAGCAGCCAAGATTTGTGGCCCTACACTGAAGCTTTCTTT. It is translated as CASSQDLWPYTEAFF.